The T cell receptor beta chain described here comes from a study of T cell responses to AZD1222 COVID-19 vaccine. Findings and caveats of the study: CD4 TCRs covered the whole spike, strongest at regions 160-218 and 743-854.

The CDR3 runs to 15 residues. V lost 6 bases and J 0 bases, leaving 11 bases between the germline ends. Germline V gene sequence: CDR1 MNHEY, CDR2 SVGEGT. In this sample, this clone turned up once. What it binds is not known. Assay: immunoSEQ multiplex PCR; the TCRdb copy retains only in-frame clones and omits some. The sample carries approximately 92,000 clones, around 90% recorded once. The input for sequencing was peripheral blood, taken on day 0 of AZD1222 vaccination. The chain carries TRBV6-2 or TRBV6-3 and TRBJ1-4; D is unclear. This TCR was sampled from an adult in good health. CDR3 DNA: TGTGCCAGCAGCGAGAAGACCTCAACTAATGAAAAACTGTTTTTT. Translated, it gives CASSEKTSTNEKLFF.